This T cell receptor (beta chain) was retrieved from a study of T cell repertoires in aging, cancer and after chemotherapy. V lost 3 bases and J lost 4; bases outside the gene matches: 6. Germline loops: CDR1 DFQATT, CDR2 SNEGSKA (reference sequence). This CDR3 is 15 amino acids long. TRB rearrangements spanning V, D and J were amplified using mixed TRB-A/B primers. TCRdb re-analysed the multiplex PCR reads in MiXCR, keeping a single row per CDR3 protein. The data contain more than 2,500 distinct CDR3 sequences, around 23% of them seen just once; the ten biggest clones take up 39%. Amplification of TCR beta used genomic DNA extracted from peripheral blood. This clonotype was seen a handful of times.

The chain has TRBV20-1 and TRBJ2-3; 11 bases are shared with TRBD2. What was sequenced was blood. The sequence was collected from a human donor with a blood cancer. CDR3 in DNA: TGCAGTGCTAGCAACCCTAGCGGGAGGTCAGATACGCAGTATTTT. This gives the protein CSASNPSGRSDTQYF.